This entry lists 22 T cell receptor beta chains sequenced from one sample in a study of early T cells in non-severe SARS-CoV-2 infection. TCRdb used MiXCR to reprocess the 5' RACE reads, holding one entry per CDR3 protein. Of 84,000 or so distinct CDR3 sequences listed, about 14% are singletons. Sequencing was performed on whole blood. The source is an adult who was a healthcare worker with PCR-confirmed SARS-CoV-2 infection or an uninfected control (not recorded which).

Note on this clonotype: The junction departs from the called germline gene at one end, perhaps through a read error. V gene TRBV12-3 or TRBV12-4 combines with J gene TRBJ2-2, with D possibly being TRBD2 (6 bases). The CDR3 length is 15 residues. CDR3 nucleotide sequence: TGTGCCAGCAGCTCGGGGGACCCGAACACCGGGGAGCTGATTTTT. Translating gives CASSSGDPNTGELIF.

This sequence joins TRBV7-8 and TRBJ2-1; 7 bases map to TRBD1. CDR1 and CDR2 (germline): SGHVS, FQNEAQ. The CDR3 spans 15 residues. The junction had 8 bases not matched to a gene; V was cut back by 5 bases and J by 4 bases. CDR3 sequence (DNA): TGTGCCAGCAGCGCACCGGGACAGATATACAATGAGCAGTTCTTC. Translating gives CASSAPGQIYNEQFF.

The genes are TRBV5-1 and TRBJ2-5; D is perhaps TRBD1 or TRBD2 (5 bases each). The CDR3 has 15 amino acids. Germline CDR1 SGHRS, CDR2 YFSETQ. V was shortened by 4 bases and J by 5 bases, with 18 bases between the two germline ends. The CDR3 loop is CASSRGAGTHETQYF. The CDR3, as DNA: TGCGCCAGCAGCAGAGGGGCAGGGACCCACGAGACCCAGTACTTC.

The rearrangement links TRBV20-1 to TRBJ2-3; D unresolved. V gave up 2 bases and J gave up 0 bases, with 6 bases separating them. This CDR3 contains 13 residues. Germline lookup yields CDR1 DFQATT and CDR2 SNEGSKA (reference sequence). This CDR3 reads CSARQFSTDTQYF. The CDR3 nucleotides read TGCAGTGCTAGACAGTTTAGCACAGATACGCAGTATTTT.

This sequence joins TRBV7-9 and TRBJ2-3; D is undetermined. With 1 base removed from V and 2 bases from J, the gap between germline ends came to 7 bases. Germline V lookup: CDR1 SEHNR, CDR2 FQNEAQ (reference sequence). The CDR3 extends over 14 amino acids. The DNA for the CDR3 is TGTGCCAGCAGCTTAGGGGGTTACACAGATACGCAGTATTTT. Protein sequence: CASSLGGYTDTQYF.

Concerning this clonotype: The junction departs from the called germline gene at one end, perhaps through a read error. The chain carries TRBV27 and TRBJ2-3; 9 nucleotides agree with TRBD1. This CDR3 contains 17 residues. Germline lookup yields CDR1 MNHEY and CDR2 SMNVEV (reference sequence). Here the CDR3 DNA reads TGTGCCAGCAGTCTATCCTATAGGGACAGGGTGACAGATACGCAGTATTTT. Encoded protein: CASSLSYRDRVTDTQYF.

V and J are TRBV7-2 and TRBJ2-1, with D unclear. The CDR3 is 17 residues long. Trimming shortened V by 1 base and J by 2 bases, and 15 bases separated the two germline ends. Looked up from germline, CDR1 is SGHTA and CDR2 is FQGNSA. This CDR3 is CASSLVSTFSTYNEQFF. CDR3 sequence (DNA): TGTGCCAGCAGCTTAGTATCCACCTTTTCTACCTACAATGAGCAGTTCTTC.

This clonotype was picked up many times. This chain connects TRBV19 to TRBJ1-2; 8 bases agree with TRBD1. The ends lost 7 bases at V and 4 bases at J; junction bases unmatched: 8. Germline V gene lookup returns CDR1 LNHDA and CDR2 SQIVND (reference sequence). The CDR3 runs to 14 residues. The CDR3 is CASKDGQGGYGYTF. In nucleotides, the CDR3 is TGTGCCAGTAAAGACGGACAGGGTGGCTATGGCTACACCTTC.

The chain employs TRBV30 and TRBJ2-7; D is possibly TRBD1 (6 bases). This CDR3 is 14 amino acids long. The V gene lost 0 bases and the J gene lost 3 bases, with 12 bases spanning the gap. CDR1 and CDR2 (germline): GTSNPN, SVGIG (reference sequence). The CDR3 bases are TGTGCCTGGAGTGTAGGAGGCAGGGGCTACGAGCAGTACTTC. It yields the protein CAWSVGGRGYEQYF.

The table lists this clonotype with many counts. The genes are TRBV7-9 and TRBJ1-2; D gene uncertain. Trimming shortened V by 1 base and J by 6 bases, and 9 bases separated the two germline ends. The CDR3 sequence is 13 residues long. Germline CDR1 and CDR2: SEHNR and FQNEAQ (reference sequence). The CDR3 DNA sequence: TGTGCCAGCAGCTTAGTGGGCGACCATGGCTACACCTTC. Translated: CASSLVGDHGYTF. Variable domain in full (rest from reference TRBV7-9 and TRBJ1-2): DTGVSQNPRHKITKRGQNVTFRCDPISEHNRLYWYRQTLGQGPEFLTYFQNEAQLEKSRLLSDRFSAERPKGSFSTLEIQRTEQGDSAMYLCASSLVGDHGYTFGSGTRLTVV.

This chain's CDR3 is CSVAYTTETQYF. CDR3 DNA sequence: TGCAGCGTTGCCTACACAACAGAGACCCAGTACTTC. J is TRBJ2-5 and V is TRBV29-1; no clear D gene. V was pared by 4 bases and J by 4 bases, with 10 bases between. From germline, CDR1 is SQVTM and CDR2 ANQGSEA. The CDR3 extends over 12 amino acids. The complete variable domain, with remaining parts taken from reference TRBV29-1 and TRBJ2-5, reads SAVISQKPSRDICQRGTSLTIQCQVDSQVTMMFWYRQQPGQSLTLIATANQGSEATYESGFVIDKFPISRPNLTFSTLTVSNMSPEDSSIYLCSVAYTTETQYFGPGTRLLVL.

This clonotype was seen a handful of times. The gene calls are TRBV7-3 and TRBJ1-1; maybe TRBD1 (5 bases). This CDR3 is 14 amino acids long. V lost 3 bases and J lost 1, with 9 bases in between. Germline loops: CDR1 SGHTA, CDR2 FQGTGA. The CDR3 nucleotides are TGTGCCAGCAGCTTGGATAGGGGGAACACTGAAGCTTTCTTT. It codes for CASSLDRGNTEAFF. Using reference TRBV7-3 and TRBJ1-1 for the parts outside the CDR3, the full variable domain is GAGVSQTPSNKVTEKGKYVELRCDPISGHTALYWYRQSLGQGPEFLIYFQGTGAADDSGLPNDRFFAVRPEGSVSTLKIQRTERGDSAVYLCASSLDRGNTEAFFGQGTRLTVV.

This clonotype was seen more than once but under ten times. The chain uses TRBV15 and TRBJ1-2; D remains ambiguous. The CDR3 loop spans 14 amino acids. Germline CDR1 is LNHNV and CDR2 is YYDKDF (reference sequence). Trimming took off 2 bases at V and 1 base at J, with 8 bases between the two ends. CDR3 nucleotide sequence: TGTGCCACCAGCAGACCGAGCCATAACTATGGCTACACCTTC. Translation: CATSRPSHNYGYTF.

DNA for the CDR3: TGCGCCAGCAGCTCGCCGGTGACAAGGGACAGAGTTTTCTCTAGCACAGATACGCAGTATTTT. Translated: CASSSPVTRDRVFSSTDTQYF. The V gene is TRBV5-1, the J gene TRBJ2-3, with 7 bases lining up with TRBD1. Germline trimming cut 3 bases from V and 0 bases from J; bases unmatched to any gene: 22. The CDR3 totals 21 residues. Germline V gene lookup returns CDR1 SGHRS and CDR2 YFSETQ.

This clonotype was counted at least ten times. The chain has TRBV13 and TRBJ2-1; D perhaps matches TRBD1 (6 bases). This CDR3 has 15 amino acids. The ends were cut back, 4 bases at V and 0 bases at J, with 10 bases in the middle. The germline V gene has CDR1 PRHDT and CDR2 FYEKMQ (reference sequence). The CDR3 DNA reads as TGTGCCAGCAGCTCGGACAGAAACTCCTACAATGAGCAGTTCTTC. Amino acids: CASSSDRNSYNEQFF.

The rearrangement links TRBV11-2 to TRBJ1-2; D remains ambiguous. Germline CDR1 SGHAT, CDR2 FQNNGV. The CDR3 length is 12 residues. Between the trimmed V and J ends, which lost 4 bases and 2 bases, there was a span of 5 bases. The CDR3 reads CASSSENYGYTF. The CDR3 nucleotides are TGTGCCAGCAGCTCAGAAAACTATGGCTACACCTTC. Drawing the rest from reference TRBV11-2 and TRBJ1-2, the complete variable domain is EAGVAQSPRYKIIEKRQSVAFWCNPISGHATLYWYQQILGQGPKLLIQFQNNGVVDDSQLPKDRFSAERLKGVDSTLKIQPAKLEDSAVYLCASSSENYGYTFGSGTRLTVV.

This clonotype has a handful of counts. This chain links TRBV28 with TRBJ1-2; no definite D call. Between the trimmed V and J ends, which lost 3 bases and 9 bases, there was a span of 11 bases. CDR3 length: 12 residues. Per germline, CDR1 MDHEN and CDR2 SYDVKM. The CDR3 DNA is TGTGCCAGCAGTTTTCCCGGGAGAAGCTACACCTTC. Translating gives CASSFPGRSYTF.

In DNA, the CDR3 is TGTGCCAGCAGCCAAATCCACGCCGGATTTGAAGAGACCCAGTACTTC. Its protein product is CASSQIHAGFEETQYF. The chain carries TRBV3-1 and TRBJ2-5; no clear D. The CDR3 loop spans 16 amino acids. The ends were cut back, 2 bases at V and 3 bases at J, with 16 bases in the middle. The germline gives CDR1 LGHDT, CDR2 YNNKEL (reference sequence).

The rearrangement joins TRBV7-9 to TRBJ2-2; tentatively, D is TRBD1 (5 bases). Trimming removed 5 bases at V and 3 bases at J, with 13 bases between. The CDR3 extends over 15 amino acids. The germline gives CDR1 SEHNR, CDR2 FQNEAQ (reference sequence). DNA of the CDR3: TGTGCCAGCAGCACCCCTGACAGCGACACCGGGGAGCTGTTTTTT. This translates into CASSTPDSDTGELFF.

This chain connects TRBV6-6 to TRBJ1-1; D is possibly TRBD1 (5 bases). The CDR3 is 16 amino acids. Looked up from germline, CDR1 is MNHNY and CDR2 is SVGAGI (reference sequence). With 2 bases removed from V and 3 bases from J, the gap between germline ends came to 16 bases. The CDR3 sequence: CASSYPLVGDDTEAFF. CDR3 bases: TGTGCCAGCAGTTACCCCTTGGTAGGGGACGACACTGAAGCTTTCTTT.

This chain links TRBV3-1 with TRBJ2-5; D remains unclear. In germline, CDR1 is LGHDT, CDR2 YNNKEL (reference sequence). The CDR3 is 15 residues long. Trimming stripped 2 bases from V and 5 bases from J, with 15 bases between. The CDR3 nucleotides read TGTGCCAGCAGCCAACTGCCACCAGTGGGGGAGACCCAGTACTTC. Amino acid sequence: CASSQLPPVGETQYF.

This clonotype was seen more than once but under ten times. The chain uses TRBV14 and TRBJ2-3; TRBD2 is a possible D gene (5 bases). The CDR3 consists of 17 residues. V was trimmed by 3 bases and J by 0 bases, leaving 16 bases between them. Germline values: CDR1 SGHDN, CDR2 FVKESK. The CDR3 DNA is TGTGCCAGCAGCCACCTTTATCCTTGGACTAGCACAGATACGCAGTATTTT. It specifies CASSHLYPWTSTDTQYF.